This TCR beta chain was identified in a study of blood T cell repertoires in COVID-19. Original analysis: Counts of nucleated cells, estimated from reference gene primer amplification, were obtained. Libraries were prepared by immunoSEQ multiplex PCR; TCRdb keeps only in-frame clonotypes and omits some of them. The V and J calls and clone size were taken over from that table, and D and trimming were inferred from the DNA. The sample shows around 100,000 clones, approximately 86% of them seen only once. Germline CDR1 is SGHVS and CDR2 is FQNEAQ. The CDR3 has 17 residues. Trimming shortened V by 1 base and J by 1 base, and 15 bases separated the two germline ends.

This TCR was recovered from a man older than 75 with acute or convalescent COVID-19. Material: peripheral blood. This chain uses TRBV7-8 with TRBJ2-3, with D unresolved. The CDR3: CASSLGQRGVGTDTQYF. For the CDR3, the DNA is TGTGCCAGCAGCTTAGGTCAGCGTGGAGTTGGCACAGATACGCAGTATTTT. Using reference TRBV7-8 and TRBJ2-3 for the parts outside the CDR3, the full variable domain is GAGVSQSPRYKVAKRGQDVALRCDPISGHVSLFWYQQALGQGPEFLTYFQNEAQLDKSGLPSDRFFAERPEGSVSTLKIQRTQQEDSAVYLCASSLGQRGVGTDTQYFGPGTRLTVL.